In this sample, the clone carrying this T cell receptor (beta chain) turned up many times. The sample belongs to a study of naive and memory T cell subsets. CD8 T cells were positively selected from what remained after CD4 positive selection. Two oligonucleotides, mixed equimolar, formed the beta constant-region primer covering TRBC1 and TRBC2. A single record per CDR3 protein comes from TCRdb applying MiXCR to the UMI-ligation and nested PCR reads. Here the sample spans about 21,000 distinct CDR3 sequences, about 10% being singletons. The CDR3 has 14 amino acids. Trimming shortened V by 1 base and J by 0 bases, and 10 bases separated the two germline ends. Germline CDR1 and CDR2: DFQATT and SNEGSKA (reference sequence).

The sequenced sample consisted of central memory CD8+ T cells from blood. The V call is TRBV20-1, the J call TRBJ2-7; D call uncertain. This TCR came from a human donor in good health. The CDR3 bases are TGCAGTGCTAGAGTGGGATTCAGCTCCTACGAGCAGTACTTC. Translated: CSARVGFSSYEQYF.